Reported below is one TCR beta chain. This sample was taken from a study of STAT5B mutations in CD4+ large granular lymphocyte leukemia. Whole-study context: Among healthy donors, a particular HLA allele went with more CDR3 'QG' motifs.

V was shortened by 4 bases and J by 5 bases, with 8 bases between the two germline ends. The V gene's germline CDR1 is MNHEY and CDR2 SMNVEV (reference sequence). The CDR3 length is 13 residues. The assay was immunoSEQ multiplex PCR, and TCRdb's table has in-frame clones only and misses some. Of approximately 32,000 clones in the sample, about 91% were seen once. Material: CD4+ T cells from blood buffy coats. This sequence joins TRBV27 and TRBJ2-2; tentatively, D is TRBD1 (5 bases). The clonotype was recovered from a human donor in good health. The CDR3 DNA reads as TGTGCCAGCAGTTCAGGGCTAACCGGGGAGCTGTTTTTT. Protein: CASSSGLTGELFF.